This TCR beta chain came from a study of CD8+CD57+ T cells in acquired aplastic anemia. For the study at large: About 3 ug was the average amount of DNA from sorted CD4+ and CD8+ cells. Overall study results and limits: Patients and controls were not found to differ significantly in CD8+ Simpson's diversity. Common to patients and controls were twenty-nine CD8+ CDR3 sequences.

With respect to this clonotype: Its cognate antigen is unknown.

Investigators profiled TCR beta VDJ and CDR3 from genomic DNA template. TCRdb re-called the reads through MiXCR, storing one row per CDR3 protein. The table includes about 260,000 distinct CDR3 sequences, 82% detected once. V lost 6 bases to trimming and J lost 3 bases, with 20 bases between them. Germline values: CDR1 DFQATT, CDR2 SNEGSKA (reference sequence). The CDR3 is 15 residues long. It was patients with CD8+CD57+ cell expansion by flow cytometry who were chosen for sequencing. The patients all had a severe acquired aplastic anemia diagnosis. The rearrangement links TRBV20-1 to TRBJ1-1; possibly TRBD1 for D (6 bases). The sample comprised sorted CD4+, CD8+, or CD8+CD57+ T cells (not recorded which) from PBMCs. The TCR comes from a human donor with aplastic anemia. CDR3 coding DNA: TGCAGTGCCAGTAGTTGGGGGGGCAACCACACTGAAGCTTTCTTT. It codes for CSASSWGGNHTEAFF.